This is a list of T cell receptor beta chains from one sample in a study of T-cell memory formation after mild COVID-19. TCRdb redid the calling of the 5' RACE reads with MiXCR, one entry per CDR3 protein. The data show under 400,000 distinct CDR3 sequences, roughly 20% seen once. The sequenced sample consisted of PBMCs or a T cell subset sorted from them (not recorded which). All receptors come from an adult woman who had mild COVID-19 (a few samples of this study predate the infection). Cell type and time point are not known. The conserved cysteine and the conserved F or W are not part of the CDR3 here.

>TRBJ2-7|15|TRBV24-1
ATSDPTGTGDPGEQY
>TRBJ2-7|12|TRBV4-2
ASSTLESGSEQY
>TRBJ2-7|16|TRBV7-8
ASSRFTLWGDRYLEQY
>TRBJ2-3|11|TRBV15
ATSRVQRDTQY
>TRBJ2-2|14|TRBV7-9
ASSFGQGFHTGELF
>TRBJ1-6|17|TRBV15
ATSSDSGTLARWNSPLH
>TRBJ1-5|12|TRBV12-3/TRBV12-4
ASSLGGGDRTQH
>TRBJ2-1|10|TRBV30
GGGRPYNEQF
>TRBJ2-3|14|TRBV20-1
SARDVLAGSTDTQY
>TRBJ2-1|21|TRBV7-3
ASSLRRLASGTSGSFWDNEQF
>TRBJ2-2|13|TRBV3-1
ASSHRGTNTGELF
>TRBJ2-7|11|TRBV29-1
SVGGTMVYEQY
>TRBJ1-1|16|TRBV12-3/TRBV12-4
ASSSRYTPGTGPTEAF
>TRBJ2-1|14|TRBV7-6
ASSLIGASGMNEQF